The 5 T cell receptor beta chains presented below share a single source sample, sequenced in a study of T cells in localized non-small cell lung cancer. TCRdb keeps only in-frame clones here, not all; method: immunoSEQ multiplex PCR. The table records more than 100,000 clones, around 92% of them present only once. The source material was peripheral blood, sampled before any cancer treatment. These receptors came from a female donor older than 55 with stage I lung adenocarcinoma.

The chain recombines TRBV10-2 with TRBJ2-3, with TRBD2 identical over 10 bases. Germline CDR1 WSHSY, CDR2 SAAADI. The CDR3 is 14 residues long. Germline trimming cut 7 bases from V and 1 base from J; bases unmatched to any gene: 2. The CDR3 loop reads CASKGTSGTDTQYF. In nucleotides, the CDR3 is TGCGCCAGCAAGGGGACTAGCGGCACAGATACGCAGTATTTT.

In DNA, the CDR3 is TGTGCCAGCTACCAACCCGGACTAGCGGGAGTAGGGGAGAATGAGCAGTTCTTC. It yields the protein CASYQPGLAGVGENEQFF. This chain connects TRBV6-4 to TRBJ2-1; 13 nucleotides line up with TRBD2. CDR1 and CDR2 from the germline V gene are MRHNA and SNTAGT. The CDR3 is 18 residues long. V trimming: 8 bases; J trimming: 7 bases; junction bases outside the gene matches: 17.

This sequence joins TRBV4-1 and TRBJ2-1; the match to TRBD2 covers 10 bases. The CDR3 contains 16 residues. With V trimmed by 7 bases and J by 2 bases, 8 bases remained unmatched. Germline V gene lookup returns CDR1 MGHRA and CDR2 YSYEKL. The CDR3 spells CASTKILAGTYNEQFF. The DNA of the CDR3 is TGCGCCAGCACTAAGATACTAGCGGGAACCTACAATGAGCAGTTCTTC.

The J gene is TRBJ2-7, the V gene TRBV19; 10 positions agree with TRBD2. CDR1 and CDR2 (germline): LNHDA, SQIVND (reference sequence). After removal of 1 base from V and 3 bases from J, the junction contained 0 bases not matched to a gene. The CDR3 contains 14 residues. The CDR3 is CASSIGTSGYEQYF. In nucleotides, the CDR3 is TGTGCCAGTAGTATAGGGACTAGCGGCTACGAGCAGTACTTC. The variable domain in full, completed from reference TRBV19 and TRBJ2-7, reads DGGITQSPKYLFRKEGQNVTLSCEQNLNHDAMYWYRQDPGQGLRLIYYSQIVNDFQKGDIAEGYSVSREKKESFPLTVTSAQKNPTAFYLCASSIGTSGYEQYFGPGTRLTVT.

This chain uses TRBV5-4 with TRBJ1-2; TRBD1 agrees at 9 bases. Germline loops: CDR1 SGHNT, CDR2 YYREEE (reference sequence). V dropped 4 bases and J dropped 7; count of bases not matched to a gene: 5. This CDR3 contains 13 residues. CDR3 bases: TGTGCCAGCAGCCTCCGGGACAGGGTTGGCTACACCTTC. It specifies CASSLRDRVGYTF.